One T cell receptor beta chain is described in this entry. This specimen belongs to a study of blood T cell repertoires in COVID-19. Study-level background: COVID-19 samples, acute and convalescent, were from the United States, Italy and Spain. PBMCs, B-cell-depleted T cells, or T cells were the source of the cDNA or gDNA that made up the material.

In the original workflow: Estimates of nucleated cell counts were drawn from the amplification of reference gene primers. TCRdb's copy holds only in-frame clones and misses some; the assay was immunoSEQ multiplex PCR. V and J calls and clone size come straight from that table; D and trimming were deduced from the DNA. The table records more than 150,000 clones, around nine tenths of them present only once. The germline CDR1 and CDR2 sequences are SGHNT and YYREEE (reference sequence). The CDR3 is made up of 13 amino acids. The ends were cut back, 2 bases at V and 5 bases at J, with 10 bases in the middle.

This clonotype was obtained from a woman younger than 30 who had recovered from COVID-19. The chain is built from TRBV5-4 and TRBJ2-5; D is unclear. Material: peripheral blood. CDR3 amino acids: CASSFFQRETQYF. CDR3 sequence (DNA): TGTGCCAGCAGCTTTTTCCAACGGGAGACCCAGTACTTC. Full variable domain (outside the CDR3, taken from reference TRBV5-4 and TRBJ2-5): ETGVTQSPTHLIKTRGQQVTLRCSSQSGHNTVSWYQQALGQGPQFIFQYYREEENGRGNFPPRFSGLQFPNYSSELNVNALELDDSALYLCASSFFQRETQYFGPGTRLLVL.